The next 32 T cell receptor beta chains were all read from a single sample in a study of vaccination effects on CD4 cells after COVID-19 (dated by TCRdb to 2021 to 2024). Receptors were amplified or captured by the immunoSEQ multiplex PCR assay. TCRdb stores this immuneACCESS table with in-frame sequences only. Part of the clones is absent; in the studies checked, under half of the shortfall reflects unresolved V genes, and no reason is known for the rest. The table for this sample lists around 30,000 clones; roughly four fifths of them were counted only once. Clones ranked in the top ten supply about 17% of the sample. To identify antigen-specific CD4+ T cell clonotypes by their expansion, the ViraFEST assay first stimulated PBMC with viral peptide pools and then applied TCR sequencing. After about 9 days of culture, CD4+ T cells were isolated with the EasySep CD4+ T cell isolation kit. Each participant got two doses of an mRNA SARS-CoV-2 vaccine, either BNT162b2 or mRNA-1273.

For these receptors, no antigen is known. The sequencing here drew on CD4+ T cells from PBMCs cultured with HCoV-OC43 spike peptides, taken after COVID-19 vaccination. The meaning of the sample's cell subset or site label: HCoV-OC43 spike overlapping peptide pool stimulation. These receptors were obtained from a human donor who received a COVID-19 vaccine.

The chain carries TRBV29-1 and TRBJ1-1; no reliable D call. CDR1 and CDR2 (germline): SQVTM, ANQGSEA. CDR3 length equals 12 residues. The V gene lost 3 bases and the J gene lost 1 base, with 6 bases spanning the gap. This CDR3 reads CSVDRSNTEAFF. The CDR3 nucleotides are TGCAGCGTTGACAGGTCGAACACTGAAGCTTTCTTT. Full variable domain (remainder filled in from reference TRBV29-1 and TRBJ1-1): SAVISQKPSRDICQRGTSLTIQCQVDSQVTMMFWYRQQPGQSLTLIATANQGSEATYESGFVIDKFPISRPNLTFSTLTVSNMSPEDSSIYLCSVDRSNTEAFFGQGTRLTVV.

This clone was recorded a few times. This chain uses TRBV4-1 with TRBJ2-5; unclear D gene. The germline V and J ends were trimmed by 4 bases and 5 bases, with 20 bases remaining between them. CDR3 size: 16 residues. The V gene's germline CDR1 is MGHRA and CDR2 YSYEKL. The CDR3, as DNA: TGCGCCAGCAGCCCGAGTCCCGAAGATGGTAGGGAGACCCAGTACTTC. Its protein is CASSPSPEDGRETQYF.

V gene TRBV4-1 combines with J gene TRBJ2-7, with 9 nucleotides matching TRBD1. Germline V gene lookup returns CDR1 MGHRA and CDR2 YSYEKL. The V gene end was trimmed by 5 bases and the J gene end by 2 bases; junction bases not matched to a gene: 13. The CDR3 sequence is 17 residues long. The CDR3 sequence is CASSWHPDRGGTYEQYF. The CDR3 DNA reads TGCGCCAGCAGCTGGCACCCGGACAGGGGTGGAACCTACGAGCAGTACTTC.

J is TRBJ2-7 and V is TRBV5-6; D remains ambiguous. The germline V gene encodes CDR1 SGHDT and CDR2 YYEEEE. V was clipped by 6 bases and J by 4 bases, with 20 bases between them. The CDR3 is 15 amino acids. CDR3 residues: CASTNVVSSVYEQYF. The CDR3 DNA is TGTGCCAGCACCAATGTCGTGAGCTCCGTATACGAGCAGTACTTC.

This clone was detected a few times. The chain combines TRBV19 with TRBJ1-1; D may be TRBD1 (5 bases). Germline CDR1 reads LNHDA; CDR2 reads SQIVND (reference sequence). This CDR3 contains 13 residues. V lost 5 bases, J lost 4 bases, and 11 bases lay in between. In nucleotides, the CDR3 is TGTGCCAGTAGTCCACAGGCTGGCACTGAAGCTTTCTTT. This translates into CASSPQAGTEAFF.

This chain joins TRBV6-2 or TRBV6-3 and TRBJ2-7; D is unresolved. CDR3 length equals 12 residues. Trimming pared 5 bases from V and 4 bases from J, leaving 9 bases between. Germline V gene lookup returns CDR1 MNHEY and CDR2 SVGEGT. The CDR3 DNA sequence: TGTGCCAGCAGTAGACTCGTTTACGAGCAGTACTTC. Translation gives CASSRLVYEQYF.

Only a few counts were recorded for this clone. The J gene is TRBJ2-5, the V gene TRBV18; D perhaps matches TRBD2 (5 bases). The CDR3 has 11 amino acids. Germline values: CDR1 KGHSH, CDR2 LQKENI. V was pared by 6 bases and J by 8 bases, with 10 bases between. The CDR3 spells CASSREGTQYF. As DNA, the CDR3 is TGTGCCAGCTCCCGCGAGGGAACCCAGTACTTC.

The rearrangement joins TRBV25-1 to TRBJ1-3, with TRBD1 identical over 7 bases. The CDR3 length is 17 residues. Trimming at V came to 5 bases and at J to 1 base, leaving 11 bases not matched to a gene. Germline values: CDR1 MGHDK, CDR2 SYGVNS. The CDR3 reads CASSSWAGGSSGNTIYF. The CDR3 nucleotides are TGTGCCAGCAGTTCGTGGGCAGGGGGTTCATCTGGAAACACCATATATTTT.

This chain links TRBV19 with TRBJ2-7, with 7 bases lining up with TRBD2. Germline V gives CDR1 LNHDA, CDR2 SQIVND (reference sequence). CDR3 length: 14 residues. The V gene end was trimmed by 3 bases and the J gene end by 0 bases; junction bases not matched to a gene: 2. The CDR3, as DNA: TGTGCCAGTAGTATCGGGGGGAGCTCCTACGAGCAGTACTTC. Encoded protein: CASSIGGSSYEQYF.

The chain carries TRBV10-3 and TRBJ2-3; D may be TRBD1 or TRBD2 (5 bases each). V lost 5 bases and J 4 bases, leaving 19 bases between the germline ends. This CDR3 spans 16 amino acids. CDR1 is ENHRY, CDR2 SYGVKD, per germline. The CDR3 here is CAISKPGTGRADTQYF. CDR3 sequence (DNA): TGTGCCATCAGTAAGCCGGGGACCGGGCGGGCAGATACGCAGTATTTT.

This chain uses TRBV3-1 (or the pseudogene TRBV3-2) with TRBJ1-4; no clear D gene. The germline V gene has CDR1 LGHDT and CDR2 YNNKEL (reference sequence). The CDR3 is made up of 14 amino acids. Trimming left V 1 base short and J 8 bases short, with 11 bases between. CDR3 in DNA: TGTGCCAGCAGCCAAGTGACTCGAGGAGAAAAACTGTTTTTT. Residues: CASSQVTRGEKLFF.

Only a few counts were recorded for this clone. V is TRBV29-1 and J is TRBJ1-1; D call uncertain. The V end was cut by 3 bases, the J end by 1 base, with 9 bases between. CDR3 length equals 13 residues. The germline CDR1 and CDR2 sequences are SQVTM and ANQGSEA. This CDR3 is CSVEENQNTEAFF. In nucleotides, the CDR3 is TGCAGCGTTGAGGAGAACCAGAACACTGAAGCTTTCTTT.

The J gene is TRBJ2-7, the V gene TRBV18, with unresolved D. Looked up from germline, CDR1 is KGHSH and CDR2 is LQKENI. The V end lost 6 bases, the J end lost 5 bases, and 17 bases lay between the germline ends. There are 14 residues in the CDR3. This CDR3 reads CASSPPFPGNEQYF. DNA of the CDR3: TGTGCCAGCTCGCCTCCATTTCCGGGCAACGAGCAGTACTTC.

V is TRBV7-8 and J is TRBJ1-6; D gene uncertain. Germline values: CDR1 SGHVS, CDR2 FQNEAQ. This CDR3 contains 11 residues. V was pared by 8 bases and J by 11 bases, with 10 bases between. The CDR3, as DNA: TGTGCCAGCGCTAACGGTCCACCCCTCCACTTT. Protein product: CASANGPPLHF.

The genes are TRBV6-6 and TRBJ2-1; TRBD2 agrees at 7 bases. This CDR3 comprises 13 residues. CDR1 and CDR2 from the germline V gene are MNHNY and SVGAGI (reference sequence). Germline trimming cut 8 bases from V and 6 bases from J; bases unmatched to any gene: 7. CDR3 sequence: CASSTSASNEQFF. CDR3 nucleotide sequence: TGTGCCAGCTCTACTAGCGCGAGCAATGAGCAGTTCTTC.

The J gene is TRBJ1-5, the V gene TRBV30; 9 bases line up with TRBD1. The germline CDR1 and CDR2 sequences are GTSNPN and SVGIG (reference sequence). V dropped 2 bases and J dropped 7; count of bases not matched to a gene: 12. This CDR3 comprises 16 residues. This chain's CDR3 is CAWSPPVGQGRQPQHF. The CDR3, as DNA: TGTGCCTGGAGTCCCCCAGTTGGACAGGGGAGGCAGCCCCAGCATTTT.

The sample holds one count of this clone. CDR3 amino acids: CASSQDVSGRVYEQYF. DNA of the CDR3: TGCGCCAGCAGCCAAGACGTGAGCGGGAGGGTGTACGAGCAGTACTTC. The chain couples TRBV4-1 to TRBJ2-7; TRBD2 matches at 10 bases. Germline V gene data show CDR1 as MGHRA and CDR2 as YSYEKL. This CDR3 spans 16 amino acids. The J segment lost 4 bases and the V segment lost 0 bases, leaving 6 bases of the junction unmatched.

CDR3 amino acids: CASSGRLLTSYNEQFF. The DNA for the CDR3 is TGTGCCAGCTCAGGACGACTACTGACGTCCTACAATGAGCAGTTCTTC. The chain links TRBV18 to TRBJ2-1; D is perhaps TRBD2 (5 bases). V was trimmed by 5 bases and J by 1 base, leaving 15 bases between them. The CDR3 runs to 16 residues. Germline V gene data show CDR1 as KGHSH and CDR2 as LQKENI.

The rearrangement uses TRBV6-2 or TRBV6-3 and TRBJ2-5, with D possibly matching TRBD2 (6 bases). Germline loops: CDR1 MNHEY, CDR2 SVGEGT. The CDR3 contains 15 residues. V shed 6 bases and J shed 5 bases, with 19 bases lying between them. The CDR3 DNA is TGTGCCAGCAGCCTGACTAGTGACGCATCCGAGACCCAGTACTTC. Translation: CASSLTSDASETQYF.

J is TRBJ1-5 and V is TRBV2; no clear D gene. Trimming shortened V by 6 bases and J by 6 bases, and 12 bases separated the two germline ends. This CDR3 is built from 13 residues. Germline CDR1 reads SNHLY; CDR2 reads FYNNEI. CDR3 sequence reads: CASRDGSIQPQHF. In DNA, the CDR3 is TGTGCCAGCAGAGACGGGAGTATTCAGCCCCAGCATTTT.

The chain couples TRBV19 to TRBJ1-5, with D possibly TRBD1 on 6 matching bases. This CDR3 has 15 residues. Trimming took off 4 bases at V and 1 base at J, with 11 bases between the two ends. CDR1 is LNHDA, CDR2 SQIVND, per germline (reference sequence). The DNA of the CDR3 is TGTGCCAGTAGTAAGGGGGATGGGAGCAATCAGCCCCAGCATTTT. As protein: CASSKGDGSNQPQHF.

A few counts support this clone. The rearrangement uses TRBV5-4 and TRBJ2-6; D is ambiguous. Germline V gives CDR1 SGHNT, CDR2 YYREEE (reference sequence). This CDR3 comprises 15 residues. V was shortened by 0 bases and J by 2 bases, with 6 bases between the two germline ends. The CDR3 DNA sequence: TGTGCCAGCAGCTTGGGTAGGGCTGGGGCCAACGTCCTGACTTTC. Translating gives CASSLGRAGANVLTF.

This chain connects TRBV3-1 (or the pseudogene TRBV3-2) to TRBJ1-4; D gene ambiguous. The CDR3 is made up of 12 amino acids. CDR1 and CDR2 (germline): LGHDT, YNNKEL (reference sequence). Trimming shortened V by 2 bases and J by 8 bases, and 6 bases separated the two germline ends. CDR3 loop: CASSQNGEKLFF. The DNA for the CDR3 is TGTGCCAGCAGCCAAAACGGGGAAAAACTGTTTTTT.

This clone showed up just once. V is TRBV11-2 and J is TRBJ2-1, with 9 bases fitting TRBD2. Germline CDR1 reads SGHAT; CDR2 reads FQNNGV. The CDR3 runs 14 residues. V lost 2 bases to trimming and J lost 9 bases; unmatched junction nucleotides: 5. DNA of the CDR3: TGTGCCAGCAGCTTAATAGCGGGAGTGCGTGAGCAGTTCTTC. Its translation: CASSLIAGVREQFF.

CDR3 sequence reads: CASSFRATQYF. CDR3 coding DNA: TGTGCCAGCAGTTTCCGCGCTACGCAGTATTTT. The rearrangement joins TRBV27 to TRBJ2-3, with D hard to call. CDR1 MNHEY and CDR2 SMNVEV come from the germline V gene (reference sequence). Between the trimmed V and J ends, which lost 3 bases and 8 bases, there was a span of 6 bases. The CDR3 has 11 amino acids.

This chain joins TRBV12-3 or TRBV12-4 and TRBJ2-1; D uncertain. The CDR3 runs 12 residues. Trimming stripped 2 bases from V and 4 bases from J, with 3 bases between. The CDR3 DNA follows: TGTGCCAGCAGTTTATGGTACAATGAGCAGTTCTTC. Translated: CASSLWYNEQFF.

V gene TRBV9 combines with J gene TRBJ1-2, with no clear D. V was cut by 2 bases and J by 4 bases, with 9 bases left in between. This CDR3 contains 13 residues. Per the germline V gene, CDR1 is SGDLS and CDR2 is YYNGEE. The DNA for the CDR3 is TGTGCCAGCAGCGTTGGGGAGGTCTATGGCTACACCTTC. Protein sequence: CASSVGEVYGYTF.

This clone showed up just a few times. The chain combines TRBV4-2 with TRBJ2-2; D may correspond to TRBD1 or TRBD2 (5 bases each). The germline V and J ends were trimmed by 5 bases and 6 bases, with 13 bases remaining between them. The germline CDR1 and CDR2 sequences are LGHNA and YNFKEQ. The CDR3 is made up of 14 amino acids. CDR3 residues: CASSDGRGPGELFF. CDR3 DNA: TGTGCCAGCAGCGACGGAAGGGGACCCGGGGAGCTGTTTTTT.

The chain carries TRBV27 and TRBJ1-4; D not certain. V lost 6 bases and J lost 8, with 10 bases in between. There are 12 residues in the CDR3. The V gene's germline CDR1 is MNHEY and CDR2 SMNVEV (reference sequence). The CDR3 sequence is CASRAVEEKLFF. CDR3 bases: TGTGCCAGCAGAGCGGTGGAAGAAAAACTGTTTTTT. Supplemented by reference TRBV27 and TRBJ1-4, the full variable domain reads EAQVTQNPRYLITVTGKKLTVTCSQNMNHEYMSWYRQDPGLGLRQIYYSMNVEVTDKGDVPEGYKVSRKEKRNFPLILESPSPNQTSLYFCASRAVEEKLFFGSGTQLSVL.

V and J are TRBV9 and TRBJ2-2; 10 bases map to TRBD2. The CDR3 runs 17 residues. The germline gives CDR1 SGDLS, CDR2 YYNGEE. Trimming took 4 bases from V and 6 from J; bases not matched to a gene: 12. The CDR3 reads CASSLTGTSVSPGELFF. DNA for the CDR3: TGTGCCAGCAGCTTAACCGGGACTAGCGTTTCGCCCGGGGAGCTGTTTTTT.

The rearrangement joins TRBV29-1 to TRBJ2-2; 7 bases map to TRBD1. Germline assignment: CDR1 SQVTM and CDR2 ANQGSEA. The CDR3 contains 13 residues. Trimming took 6 bases from V and 0 from J; bases not matched to a gene: 1. CDR3: CSVGTANTGELFF. CDR3 nucleotide sequence: TGCAGCGTCGGGACAGCGAACACCGGGGAGCTGTTTTTT.

The chain carries TRBV5-1 and TRBJ1-4; no firm D call. The germline V gene encodes CDR1 SGHRS and CDR2 YFSETQ. This CDR3 comprises 15 residues. Trimming took 0 bases from V and 3 from J, leaving 9 bases between them. The CDR3 sequence: CASSLEGRSNEKLFF. In DNA, the CDR3 is TGCGCCAGCAGCTTGGAAGGAAGGTCTAATGAAAAACTGTTTTTT.